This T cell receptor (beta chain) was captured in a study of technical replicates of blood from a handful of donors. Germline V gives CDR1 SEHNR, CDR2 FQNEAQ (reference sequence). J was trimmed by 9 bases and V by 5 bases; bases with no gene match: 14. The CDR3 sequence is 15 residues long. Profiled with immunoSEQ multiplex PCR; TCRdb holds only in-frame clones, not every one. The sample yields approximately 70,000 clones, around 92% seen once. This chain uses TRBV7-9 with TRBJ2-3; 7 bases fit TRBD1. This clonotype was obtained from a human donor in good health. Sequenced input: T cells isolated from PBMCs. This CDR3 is CASSLGQRASLTQYF. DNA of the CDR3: TGTGCCAGCAGCCTGGGACAGAGAGCCTCCTTGACGCAGTATTTT.